A single sample is the source of the 13 T cell receptor beta chains below, sequenced in a study of Ad26.COV2.S vaccination and SARS-CoV-2 variants. Documented treatment: 19 received Ad26.COV2.S at low or high dose, single or two shots; about 5 received placebo; per-sample allocation not given. Each sample was drawn 63 days after the first injection (of vaccine or placebo). Here immunoSEQ multiplex PCR was the method, and the copy in TCRdb shows in-frame clones only, minus some. The data show around 320,000 clones, about 86% seen once. The sequenced sample was peripheral blood, obtained in a trial of Ad26.COV2.S vaccine versus placebo. These receptors originate from a person aged 18-60 years who received the Ad26.COV2.S COVID-19 vaccine or a placebo.

The genes are TRBV5-3 and TRBJ2-3; 16 bases map to TRBD2. TRBV5-3 falls under the ORF class, with uncertain function. The CDR3 sequence is 19 residues long. V gave up 0 bases and J gave up 1 base; unmatched junction bases: 5. The CDR3 coding sequence is TGTGCCAGAAGCTTGGCGGGACTAGCGGGGGGGCCCTGCACAGATACGCAGTATTTT. Its translation: CARSLAGLAGGPCTDTQYF.

This chain joins TRBV11-3 and TRBJ1-1, with D possibly being TRBD1 (6 bases). The CDR3 totals 14 residues. Germline V gene lookup returns CDR1 SGHNT and CDR2 YENEEA. Deletions cut 5 bases from V and 1 base from J, with 11 bases between. CDR3 in amino acids: CASSEGGKNTEAFF. The CDR3 DNA follows: TGTGCCAGCAGCGAGGGGGGAAAGAACACTGAAGCTTTCTTT.

The chain links TRBV9 to TRBJ2-1, with 12 bases aligning to TRBD1. The CDR3 spans 15 residues. V shed 0 bases and J 8 bases; nucleotides not matched to a gene: 3. CDR1 is SGDLS and CDR2 is YYNGEE in the germline V gene. The CDR3, as DNA: TGTGCCAGCAGCGTAGAGGGACAGGGGGCTGATGAGCAGTTCTTC. Amino acid sequence: CASSVEGQGADEQFF. Drawing the rest from reference TRBV9 and TRBJ2-1, the complete variable domain is DSGVTQTPKHLITATGQRVTLRCSPRSGDLSVYWYQQSLDQGLQFLIQYYNGEERAKGNILERFSAQQFPDLHSELNLSSLELGDSALYFCASSVEGQGADEQFFGPGTRLTVL.

The rearrangement uses TRBV4-3 and TRBJ2-3, with D possibly TRBD2 on 6 matching bases. Germline V gives CDR1 LGHNA, CDR2 YSLEER. The CDR3 extends over 15 amino acids. The V and J ends lost 4 bases and 0 bases respectively, with 11 bases between them. CDR3 sequence reads: CASSPSGSSTDTQYF. In DNA, the CDR3 is TGCGCCAGCAGCCCAAGCGGGTCGAGCACAGATACGCAGTATTTT.

The genes are TRBV28 and TRBJ1-2, with D perhaps TRBD1 (5 bases). Trimming removed 5 bases at V and 3 bases at J, with 13 bases between. The CDR3 has 14 residues. Germline assignment: CDR1 MDHEN and CDR2 SYDVKM. In DNA form, the CDR3 reads TGTGCCAGCAGTCGGCGGGGCAGGGACTATGGCTACACCTTC. As protein: CASSRRGRDYGYTF.

The chain is built from TRBV5-1 and TRBJ1-4, with D tentatively TRBD1 (6 bases). From germline, CDR1 is SGHRS and CDR2 YFSETQ. Trimming took off 7 bases at V and 3 bases at J, with 13 bases between the two ends. There are 14 residues in the CDR3. The chain's CDR3 is CASRARGANEKLFF. The CDR3 DNA sequence: TGCGCCAGCCGGGCTAGGGGGGCTAATGAAAAACTGTTTTTT.

V and J are TRBV2 and TRBJ1-2; TRBD1 matches 7 bases. This CDR3 has 16 amino acids. CDR1 is SNHLY and CDR2 is FYNNEI in the germline V gene. V shed 5 bases and J 0 bases; nucleotides not matched to a gene: 9. The CDR3, as DNA: TGTGCCAGCAGTTATTTGACAGGGCCTGCTAACTATGGCTACACCTTC. This sequence encodes CASSYLTGPANYGYTF.

CDR3 in amino acids: CAIQQSRQETQYF. CDR3 bases: TGTGCCATCCAACAGAGCCGGCAAGAGACCCAGTACTTC. This sequence joins TRBV6-5 and TRBJ2-5; D remains unclear. With 10 bases removed from V and 2 bases from J, the gap between germline ends came to 14 bases. The CDR3 sequence is 13 residues long. Per germline, CDR1 MNHEY and CDR2 SVGAGI.

This chain's CDR3 is CASSPGQGRNTEAFF. In nucleotides, the CDR3 is TGTGCCAGCAGTCCGGGACAGGGCCGGAACACTGAAGCTTTCTTT. This rearrangement joins TRBV2 to TRBJ1-1; 9 nucleotides match TRBD1. Germline CDR1 SNHLY, CDR2 FYNNEI. J lost 1 base, V lost 5 bases, and 5 bases had no gene match. The CDR3 extends over 15 amino acids.

The chain uses TRBV6-1 and TRBJ2-3; 9 nucleotides agree with TRBD2. CDR1 MNHNS and CDR2 SASEGT come from the germline V gene. V lost 1 base, J lost 4 bases, and 3 bases stayed unmatched. This CDR3 has 15 amino acids. The CDR3 loop is CASSEEAGGPDTQYF. The CDR3 nucleotides are TGTGCCAGCAGTGAAGAAGCGGGGGGCCCAGATACGCAGTATTTT.

CDR3 loop: CASSLGVRASEGQYF. The CDR3 DNA is TGTGCCAGCAGCTTAGGGGTCAGGGCGTCCGAGGGGCAGTATTTT. The chain carries TRBV7-2 and TRBJ2-3; TRBD1 or TRBD2 may be the D gene (5 bases each). Germline assignment: CDR1 SGHTA and CDR2 FQGNSA. CDR3 size: 15 residues. V lost 1 base, J lost 11 bases, and 19 bases lay in between. Together with reference TRBV7-2 and TRBJ2-3, the CDR3 gives the full variable domain: GAGVSQSPSNKVTEKGKDVELRCDPISGHTALYWYRQSLGQGLEFLIYFQGNSAPDKSGLPSDRFSAERTGGSVSTLTIQRTQQEDSAVYLCASSLGVRASEGQYFGPGTRLTVL.

In its sample, this clone was seen a few times. This chain joins TRBV27 and TRBJ2-7; the match to TRBD1 covers 10 bases. V trimming: 5 bases; J trimming: 4 bases; junction bases outside the gene matches: 5. From germline, CDR1 is MNHEY and CDR2 SMNVEV (reference sequence). The CDR3 spans 14 residues. CDR3 in DNA: TGTGCCAGCAGTCTGCGGACAGGGGGTTACGAGCAGTACTTC. Amino acid sequence: CASSLRTGGYEQYF.

The J gene is TRBJ1-6, the V gene TRBV20-1; perhaps TRBD1 as D (5 bases). Germline CDR1 and CDR2: DFQATT and SNEGSKA (reference sequence). V dropped 3 bases and J dropped 10 bases, with 16 bases sitting between them. The length of the CDR3 is 14 residues. CDR3 DNA sequence: TGCAGTGCTAGTCCCGGGGGATTAGAGTCACCCCTCCACTTT. Protein: CSASPGGLESPLHF.